These 27 T cell receptor beta chains were sequenced from one sample in a study of shared clonotypes between healthy human individuals. Method: immunoSEQ multiplex PCR; TCRdb's copy keeps in-frame clones and lacks some. The data contain around 330,000 clones, 74% of them singletons. Sample: memory CD4+ T cells sorted from blood. Noted subset: CD45RA-negative fraction. These receptors all stem from a man aged 30 to 45 in good health.

This clone was seen a few times. The V gene is TRBV14, the J gene TRBJ1-3; 7 bases match TRBD1. Germline trimming cut 0 bases from V and 5 bases from J; bases unmatched to any gene: 4. CDR1 and CDR2 (germline): SGHDN, FVKESK. The CDR3 consists of 15 residues. The CDR3 bases are TGTGCCAGCAGCCAAGAAAGGGGGCGGCGAAACACCATATATTTT. Translation: CASSQERGRRNTIYF.

Concerning this clone: Other nucleotide sequences from this sample produce the same CDR3. The chain joins TRBV5-1 to TRBJ2-1; 11 nucleotides line up with TRBD2. The CDR3 length is 15 residues. V shed 0 bases, J shed 7 bases, and the junction held 3 bases outside the gene matches. CDR1 SGHRS and CDR2 YFSETQ come from the germline V gene. The CDR3 here is CASSLVAGGPNEQFF. CDR3 DNA: TGCGCCAGCAGCTTGGTAGCGGGAGGGCCAAATGAGCAGTTCTTC.

CDR3 coding DNA: TGTGCCAGCAGTGGGCCGGGACGGACTAGCACAGATACGCAGTATTTT. Translation: CASSGPGRTSTDTQYF. V gene TRBV2 combines with J gene TRBJ2-3, with D possibly called TRBD1 or TRBD2 (5 bases each). This CDR3 contains 16 residues. Germline values: CDR1 SNHLY, CDR2 FYNNEI. V was shortened by 4 bases and J by 0 bases, with 14 bases between the two germline ends.

This clone has more than one count but fewer than ten. This chain joins TRBV30 and TRBJ1-5; D gene uncertain. V lost 0 bases to trimming and J lost 0 bases, with 15 bases between them. Per germline, CDR1 GTSNPN and CDR2 SVGIG (reference sequence). CDR3 length: 17 amino acids. This chain's CDR3 is CAWSVSRTRNSNQPQHF. The DNA of the CDR3 is TGTGCCTGGAGTGTATCTCGGACGCGGAATAGCAATCAGCCCCAGCATTTT.

The V gene is TRBV10-1, the J gene TRBJ2-2, with TRBD2 matching 11 bases. Germline CDR1 reads WNHNN; CDR2 reads SYGVQD (reference sequence). This CDR3 is built from 16 residues. The V and J ends lost 5 bases and 4 bases, in that order; junction bases with no gene match: 6. CDR3 loop: CASSPIAGGPTGELFF. The CDR3, as DNA: TGCGCCAGCAGTCCGATAGCGGGAGGGCCCACCGGGGAGCTGTTTTTT.

CDR3 residues: CASSFSGRDTDTQYF. The CDR3 coding sequence is TGTGCCAGCAGCTTTAGCGGGAGGGATACAGATACGCAGTATTTT. The V and J genes are TRBV7-2 and TRBJ2-3, with TRBD2 identical over 11 bases. Trimming removed 3 bases from V and 3 bases from J; junction bases left unmatched: 2. CDR3 length: 15 amino acids. Germline V gene data show CDR1 as SGHTA and CDR2 as FQGNSA.

The chain carries TRBV28 and TRBJ2-2; TRBD1 aligns across 9 bases. The CDR3 has 15 amino acids. J gave up 7 bases and V 6 bases, and 9 bases lay outside the gene matches. Germline V lookup: CDR1 MDHEN, CDR2 SYDVKM. CDR3 in DNA: TGTGCCAGCAGACAACCGGGACAGGGTAACGGGGAGCTGTTTTTT. Amino acid sequence: CASRQPGQGNGELFF. Combining the CDR3 with reference TRBV28 and TRBJ2-2 gives the whole variable domain DVKVTQSSRYLVKRTGEKVFLECVQDMDHENMFWYRQDPGLGLRLIYFSYDVKMKEKGDIPEGYSVSREKKERFSLILESASTNQTSMYLCASRQPGQGNGELFFGEGSRLTVL.

The chain uses TRBV18 and TRBJ2-3; possible D gene TRBD2, 6 bases. The ends were cut back, 0 bases at V and 2 bases at J, with 15 bases in the middle. The germline CDR1 and CDR2 sequences are KGHSH and LQKENI. The CDR3 sequence is 17 residues long. CDR3 sequence reads: CASSPPTSADYTDTQYF. As DNA, the CDR3 is TGTGCCAGCTCACCACCGACTTCGGCGGACTACACAGATACGCAGTATTTT.

This clone has a handful of counts. The genes are TRBV14 and TRBJ2-1; 10 positions agree with TRBD2. Germline V gene data show CDR1 as SGHDN and CDR2 as FVKESK. The CDR3 has 18 residues. J lost 8 bases, V lost 0 bases, and 13 bases had no gene match. The CDR3 reads CASSQDHPLAGVIDEQFF. The CDR3 DNA sequence: TGTGCCAGCAGCCAAGACCACCCTCTAGCGGGAGTAATCGATGAGCAGTTCTTC.

V usage is TRBV12-2 and J usage is TRBJ2-2; the table's D call of TRBD2 was not tested on the DNA. TRBV12-2 is designated a pseudogene. The CDR3 covers 17 residues. The CDR3 protein is CASRPPCDGGLAGELFF. The CDR3 DNA sequence: TGTGCAAGTCGCCCTCCTTGCGATGGCGGCTTGGCCGGGGAGCTGTTTTTT.

The rearrangement uses TRBV5-5 and TRBJ1-2, with D unclear. Germline V CDR1 and CDR2: SGHKS, YYEKEE (reference sequence). The CDR3 runs to 14 residues. V was cut by 3 bases and J by 6 bases, with 15 bases left in between. The CDR3: CASSWIGTRDGYTF. For the CDR3, the DNA is TGTGCCAGCAGCTGGATTGGCACTAGGGATGGCTACACCTTC.

With regard to this clone: Distinct nucleotide sequences in the sample also encode this CDR3. The genes are TRBV5-1 and TRBJ2-5; D possibly matches TRBD1 or TRBD2 (5 bases each). The CDR3 loop spans 14 amino acids. CDR1 is SGHRS and CDR2 is YFSETQ in the germline V gene. With 5 bases removed from V and 2 bases from J, the gap between germline ends came to 13 bases. Here the CDR3 reads CASSSGTLQETQYF. The CDR3 nucleotides read TGCGCCAGCAGTTCAGGGACGCTACAAGAGACCCAGTACTTC.

The chain uses TRBV10-2 and TRBJ2-3; D is perhaps TRBD1 (5 bases). This CDR3 is 14 amino acids long. Germline V gives CDR1 WSHSY, CDR2 SAAADI. V lost 2 bases and J 6 bases, leaving 12 bases between the germline ends. Here the CDR3 DNA reads TGCGCCAGCAGTGAGACCTCAGGGCGGGATACGCAGTATTTT. Protein: CASSETSGRDTQYF.

This chain joins TRBV2 and TRBJ1-5; D not certain. Germline lookup yields CDR1 SNHLY and CDR2 FYNNEI. The CDR3 sequence is 13 residues long. The ends were cut back, 6 bases at V and 2 bases at J, with 8 bases in the middle. This chain's CDR3 is CASSLRGNQPQHF. The CDR3 nucleotides are TGTGCCAGCAGCCTACGGGGCAATCAGCCCCAGCATTTT.

The chain carries TRBV5-1 and TRBJ2-3; D ambiguous. The germline V and J ends were trimmed by 4 bases and 6 bases, with 15 bases remaining between them. Germline V gives CDR1 SGHRS, CDR2 YFSETQ. CDR3 size: 14 residues. CDR3 residues: CASSPAQLTDTQYF. The CDR3 DNA reads as TGCGCCAGCAGCCCAGCCCAGCTCACGGATACGCAGTATTTT.

This chain connects TRBV5-4 to TRBJ1-1; D is possibly TRBD1 (6 bases). The CDR3 runs 15 residues. Trimming took off 1 base at V and 5 bases at J, with 15 bases between the two ends. Looked up from germline, CDR1 is SGHNT and CDR2 is YYREEE (reference sequence). In nucleotides, the CDR3 is TGTGCCAGCAGCTTGTATTTGGGGGCGGGAACTGAAGCTTTCTTT. This translates into CASSLYLGAGTEAFF.

The chain combines TRBV29-1 with TRBJ2-3; the D call may be TRBD1 or TRBD2 (5 bases each). V gave up 4 bases and J gave up 4 bases, with 9 bases separating them. Germline CDR1 is SQVTM and CDR2 is ANQGSEA. The CDR3 is made up of 12 amino acids. CDR3 protein: CSVGGNSDTQYF. CDR3 in DNA: TGCAGCGTTGGGGGGAATTCAGATACGCAGTATTTT.

As regards this clone: One base away lies a much larger clone, so this may be a sequencing read error. J is TRBJ2-2 and V is TRBV19; 9 bases map to TRBD1. J gave up 13 bases and V 4 bases, and 13 bases lay outside the gene matches. Germline CDR1 is LNHDA and CDR2 is SQIVND (reference sequence). The CDR3 loop spans 15 amino acids. CDR3 sequence: CASSNQYRGRRGLFF. CDR3 nucleotides: TGTGCCAGTAGTAACCAATACAGGGGGCGCAGGGGGCTGTTTTTT.

This chain connects TRBV7-9 to TRBJ1-2; D call uncertain. Germline V gene lookup returns CDR1 SEHNR and CDR2 FQNEAQ (reference sequence). The CDR3 runs 14 residues. With 5 bases removed from V and 1 base from J, the gap between germline ends came to 11 bases. CDR3 coding DNA: TGTGCCAGCAGCCCGTGGAGGATTAACTATGGCTACACCTTC. It yields the protein CASSPWRINYGYTF. Drawing the rest from reference TRBV7-9 and TRBJ1-2, the complete variable domain is DTGVSQNPRHKITKRGQNVTFRCDPISEHNRLYWYRQTLGQGPEFLTYFQNEAQLEKSRLLSDRFSAERPKGSFSTLEIQRTEQGDSAMYLCASSPWRINYGYTFGSGTRLTVV.

This clone was counted a few times. The chain joins TRBV9 to TRBJ1-1; no clear D. The germline V gene has CDR1 SGDLS and CDR2 YYNGEE. This CDR3 spans 13 amino acids. The V gene lost 4 bases and the J gene lost 8 bases, with 15 bases spanning the gap. Written as DNA, the CDR3 is TGTGCCAGCAGCTCAGAGCCGGCACGGGAAGCTTTCTTT. As protein: CASSSEPAREAFF.

This clone was seen a handful of times. J is TRBJ2-1 and V is TRBV30, with 11 bases aligning to TRBD2. Germline V CDR1 and CDR2: GTSNPN, SVGIG (reference sequence). This CDR3 has 12 amino acids. The CDR3 reads CAVTSGAREQFF. The CDR3 DNA is TGTGCGGTGACTAGCGGGGCCCGGGAGCAGTTCTTC.

Turning to this clone: A single base separates this from a much larger clone, so it may be a read error. The chain carries TRBV6-1 and TRBJ2-3, with D uncertain. In germline, CDR1 is MNHNS, CDR2 SASEGT. The V end was cut by 8 bases, the J end by 5 bases, with 17 bases between. The length of the CDR3 is 14 residues. The DNA of the CDR3 is TGTGCCAGCGGGTTGAGGATCAAGCAAGATACGCAGTATTTT. Translating it yields CASGLRIKQDTQYF.

This clone has only a few counts. The chain links TRBV7-8 to TRBJ2-5; 8 positions match TRBD1. Germline loops: CDR1 SGHVS, CDR2 FQNEAQ. J lost 1 base, V lost 1 base, and 5 bases had no gene match. There are 16 residues in the CDR3. CDR3 coding DNA: TGTGCCAGCAGCTTAGGAAGACAGGGGTTCCAAGAGACCCAGTACTTC. Protein: CASSLGRQGFQETQYF.

V is TRBV11-3 and J is TRBJ2-7; D unclear. Germline-derived CDR1 and CDR2 are SGHNT and YENEEA. CDR3 length: 12 amino acids. V gave up 5 bases and J gave up 11 bases, with 16 bases separating them. The CDR3 nucleotides are TGTGCCAGCAGCCGCCAGGCGACACAAAAGTACTTC. This codes for CASSRQATQKYF.

V and J are TRBV5-4 and TRBJ1-2; no clear D gene. V was cut by 0 bases and J by 1 base, with 10 bases left in between. Germline V CDR1 and CDR2: SGHNT, YYREEE (reference sequence). The CDR3 loop spans 15 amino acids. The CDR3: CASSLAGRVNYGYTF. CDR3 DNA: TGTGCCAGCAGCTTGGCCGGACGGGTTAACTATGGCTACACCTTC.

V and J are TRBV19 and TRBJ2-5; possible D gene TRBD2, 7 bases. CDR3 length equals 17 residues. V was trimmed by 1 base and J by 3 bases, leaving 18 bases between them. The germline CDR1 and CDR2 sequences are LNHDA and SQIVND (reference sequence). CDR3 amino acids: CASSIGGGASGEETQYF. CDR3 bases: TGTGCCAGTAGTATAGGAGGGGGGGCTAGCGGAGAAGAGACCCAGTACTTC.

This clone occurred once. The chain combines TRBV20-1 with TRBJ1-1; D may be TRBD1 (5 bases). In germline, CDR1 is DFQATT, CDR2 SNEGSKA (reference sequence). V shed 5 bases and J shed 4 bases, with 8 bases lying between them. The CDR3 contains 11 residues. CDR3 sequence (DNA): TGCAGTGCTCTGGGGCGCACTGAAGCTTTCTTT. Its translation: CSALGRTEAFF.